This TCR beta chain was recovered during a study of T cell changes during pregnancy in multiple sclerosis. Method: immunoSEQ multiplex PCR; TCRdb's copy keeps in-frame clones and lacks some. The sample carries about 73,000 clones, roughly 92% recorded once. J was trimmed by 10 bases and V by 5 bases; bases with no gene match: 5. The V gene's germline CDR1 is SGHTA and CDR2 FQGNSA. This CDR3 spans 13 amino acids. The rearrangement links TRBV7-2 to TRBJ2-3, with 11 bases lining up with TRBD2. Sequenced here: peripheral blood, sampled in the second trimester of pregnancy. The sequence came from a female donor in good health, enrolled as a control in a pregnancy study. The DNA for the CDR3 is TGTGCCAGCAGCGCCCCTAGCGGGGGGTCGCAGTATTTT. It specifies CASSAPSGGSQYF.